This is a list of T cell receptor beta chains from one sample in a study of beta chain features in type 1 diabetes. Only in-frame clones appear in the TCRdb table, and some are missing; sequencing was by immunoSEQ multiplex PCR. The sample holds around 180,000 clones; approximately 7.9% are singletons and the top ten take under 0.55%. The specimen was central memory CD4+ T cells from blood. All receptors come from a man aged 18 to 29 with type 1 diabetes. Both conserved end residues are part of each CDR3. A D gene is named only where the DNA matches it firmly. The size field is filled for only some rows; it gives once, few, many or a size class.

>TRBJ2-7|TRBV7-2|few|TRBD1
CASSSLLQGNEQYF
TGTGCCAGCAGCTCGCTCTTACAGGGGAACGAGCAGTACTTC
>TRBJ1-1|TRBV5-1|.|.
CASSLVTANTEAFF
TGCGCCAGCAGCTTGGTGACAGCGAACACTGAAGCTTTCTTT
>TRBJ2-2|TRBV6-5|.|.
CASRRTANTGELFF
TGTGCCAGCAGACGGACAGCGAACACCGGGGAGCTGTTTTTT
>TRBJ2-1|TRBV19|few|TRBD1
CASSIRPGGLQLGQFF
TGTGCCAGTAGTATCCGACCAGGGGGCTTGCAGCTGGGGCAGTTCTTC
>TRBJ2-1|TRBV19|.|TRBD2
CASSIVSGGNEQFF
TGTGCCAGTAGTATAGTGAGCGGGGGCAATGAGCAGTTCTTC
>TRBJ1-5|TRBV4-3|many|.
CASSQKYSRNQPQHF
TGCGCCAGCAGCCAAAAATACTCGAGGAATCAGCCCCAGCATTTT
>TRBJ2-6|TRBV28|few|TRBD1
CASLQGGAYGANVLTF
TGTGCCAGCCTCCAAGGGGGCGCTTATGGGGCCAACGTCCTGACTTTC
>TRBJ2-2|TRBV4-3|.|TRBD1
CASSQEGAQGPGELFF
TGCGCCAGCAGCCAAGAAGGTGCACAGGGGCCCGGGGAGCTGTTTTTT
>TRBJ2-5|TRBV29-1|.|.
CSVAQGTQYF
TGCAGCGTTGCGCAGGGGACCCAGTACTTC
>TRBJ2-1|TRBV9|.|TRBD2
CASSVSTSGRAGYNEQFF
TGTGCCAGCAGCGTAAGCACTAGCGGGAGGGCCGGTTACAATGAGCAGTTCTTC
>TRBJ2-5|TRBV30|.|.
CASSLRRDQETQYF
TGTGCCAGTAGTCTCAGGCGGGATCAAGAGACCCAGTACTTC
>TRBJ1-1|TRBV11-1|few|.
CASSLSNTEAFF
TGTGCCAGCAGCCTCTCTAACACTGAAGCTTTCTTT
>TRBJ1-1|TRBV7-2|few|.
CASSPHTMNTEAFF
TGTGCCAGCAGCCCCCACACTATGAACACTGAAGCTTTCTTT
>TRBJ2-7|TRBV11-2|.|TRBD2
CASSSGTSGDPYEQYF
TGTGCCAGCAGCTCCGGGACTAGCGGGGACCCCTACGAGCAGTACTTC
>TRBJ2-3|TRBV14|few|TRBD1
CASSLWTGGEADTQYF
TGTGCCAGCAGCCTTTGGACAGGGGGAGAGGCAGATACGCAGTATTTT
>TRBJ2-3|TRBV6-6|.|TRBD1
CASLRGQYTDTQYF
TGTGCCAGTCTGAGGGGACAGTACACAGATACGCAGTATTTT
>TRBJ1-1|TRBV28|.|.
CASSLWFPGGGTEAFF
TGTGCCAGCAGTTTATGGTTTCCGGGAGGTGGCACTGAAGCTTTCTTT
>TRBJ2-3|TRBV29-1|.|TRBD2
CSVGPGGPGTDTQYF
TGCAGCGTTGGACCGGGGGGGCCGGGCACAGATACGCAGTATTTT